This is a list of T cell receptor beta chains from one sample in a study of identical twins. MiXCR, applied by TCRdb to the 5' RACE reads, yields one record per CDR3 protein. In the table there are about 720,000 distinct CDR3 sequences, approximately 18% of which are singletons. The sample was also linked to a second study, of T cells expressing NK-cell markers.

Sequenced sample: PBMCs. The receptors stem from a woman under 30 in good health. CDR3s include the opening cysteine and the closing phenylalanine or tryptophan. Fields, in order: V gene, CDR3 protein.

>TRBV12-3/TRBV12-4
CASTHSSGNTIYF
>TRBV20-1
CSARTGTGPQEIQYF
>TRBV20-1
CSASRLESTDTQYF
>TRBV20-1
CSALAGADGELFF
>TRBV7-2
CASSQNRDQPQHF
>TRBV21-1
CASSKGKGHWTGFALTYEQYF
>TRBV11-2
CASSTGGAAYLTEAFF
>TRBV12-3/TRBV12-4
CASSSTGIQPQHF
>TRBV7-9
CASRTTGTSGVNEQFF
>TRBV20-1
CSARVPAEETQYF
>TRBV5-1
CASSIEGGEQFF
>TRBV11-2
CASSLSLAGGYNEQFF
>TRBV12-3/TRBV12-4
CASSSGLAGGPRVNEQFF
>TRBV20-1
CSARGGFGYGYTF
>TRBV29-1
CSGGTGPNQPQHF
>TRBV7-2
CASSLGGGKLETQYF
>TRBV20-1
CSAEGHGRDTEAFF
>TRBV7-7
CASSLVRGLLGKDTGELFF
>TRBV10-3
CAISENGGGDTEAFF
>TRBV4-1
CASSQDPSRNTQYF
>TRBV6-5
CASSRTSSPLHF
>TRBV5-1
CASSLDAGGYTEAFF
>TRBV7-9
CASSPPIAGYTF
>TRBV7-3
CASSLSAISYNEQFF
>TRBV7-8
CASSGSEGHEKLFF
>TRBV12-3/TRBV12-4
CASSVQGASYRELFF